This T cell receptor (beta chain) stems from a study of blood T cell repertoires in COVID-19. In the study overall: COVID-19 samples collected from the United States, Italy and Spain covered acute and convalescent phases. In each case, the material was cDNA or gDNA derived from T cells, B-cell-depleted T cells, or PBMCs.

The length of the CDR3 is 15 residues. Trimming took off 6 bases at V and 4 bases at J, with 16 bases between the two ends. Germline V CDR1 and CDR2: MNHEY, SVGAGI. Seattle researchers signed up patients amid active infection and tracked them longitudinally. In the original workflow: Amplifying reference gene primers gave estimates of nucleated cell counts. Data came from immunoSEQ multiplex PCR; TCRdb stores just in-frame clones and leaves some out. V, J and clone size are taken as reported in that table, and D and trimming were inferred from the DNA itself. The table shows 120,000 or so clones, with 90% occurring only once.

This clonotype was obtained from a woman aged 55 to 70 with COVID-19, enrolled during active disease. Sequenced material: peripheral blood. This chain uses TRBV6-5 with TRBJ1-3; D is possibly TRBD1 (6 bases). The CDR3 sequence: CASRTYRAAGNTIYF. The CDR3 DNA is TGTGCCAGCAGAACTTACAGGGCAGCCGGAAACACCATATATTTT.